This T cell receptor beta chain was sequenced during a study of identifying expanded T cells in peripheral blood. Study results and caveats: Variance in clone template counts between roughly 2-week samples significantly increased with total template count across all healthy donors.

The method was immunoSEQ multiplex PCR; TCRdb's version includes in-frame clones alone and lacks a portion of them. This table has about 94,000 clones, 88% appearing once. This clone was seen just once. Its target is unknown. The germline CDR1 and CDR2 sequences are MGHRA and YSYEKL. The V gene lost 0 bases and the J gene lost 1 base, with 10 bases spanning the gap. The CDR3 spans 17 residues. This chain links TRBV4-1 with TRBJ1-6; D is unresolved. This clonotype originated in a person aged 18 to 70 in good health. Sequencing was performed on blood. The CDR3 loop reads CASSQDPRSSYNSPLHF. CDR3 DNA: TGCGCCAGCAGCCAAGATCCGCGGAGTTCCTATAATTCACCCCTCCACTTT.